A selection of T cell receptor beta chains follows, all from one sample in a study of T-cell reconstitution after alpha-beta-depleted transplantation in children. TCRdb analysed the PCR reads with MiXCR anew, one entry per CDR3 protein. The sample includes a few hundred thousand distinct CDR3 sequences, approximately 9.8% of them seen just once. The sample was PBMCs from the stem cell graft donor, taken from the stem cell graft. These TCRs come from a human donor who donated a stem cell graft to a child with SCID. The CDR3 runs from the conserved cysteine through the conserved F or W. Fields, in order: J gene, clone size, V gene, D gene, CDR3 DNA, CDR3 protein. D genes are given only for firm matches. Size is omitted from some rows. Given values are once, few, many or a class for expanded clones.

TRBJ2-2 | many | TRBV5-1 | . | TGCGCCAGCAGCTTAACCCGGGGGAACACCGGGGAGCTGTTTTTT | CASSLTRGNTGELFF
TRBJ2-1 | many | TRBV20-1 | . | TGCAGTGCTAGAATACTAGGGGGCTACAATGAGCAGTTCTTC | CSARILGGYNEQFF
TRBJ2-7 | many | TRBV5-1 | TRBD1 | TGCGCCAGCAGCGCCGACAGGGTCTACGAGCAGTACTTC | CASSADRVYEQYF
TRBJ1-1 | many | TRBV5-1 | . | TGCGCCAGCAGCCATTATAACACTGAAGCTTTCTTT | CASSHYNTEAFF
TRBJ1-6 | few | TRBV4-1 | . | TGCGCCAGCAGCCACGCCGTAATTAATTCACCCCTCCACTTT | CASSHAVINSPLHF
TRBJ2-1 | many | TRBV15 | . | TGTGCCACCAGCAGAGGGTCGGACACGCTATATGAGCAGTTCTTC | CATSRGSDTLYEQFF
TRBJ2-7 | many | TRBV9 | TRBD2 | TGTGCCAGCCAGGCGAGCGGGGCCTACGAGCAGTACTTC | CASQASGAYEQYF
TRBJ2-1 | many | TRBV20-1 | TRBD2 | TGCAGTGCTAGGCTAGCGGGAGACTACAATGAGCAGTTCTTC | CSARLAGDYNEQFF
TRBJ2-7 | many | TRBV12-3/TRBV12-4 | TRBD1 | TGTGCCAGCAGCCGGGACAGGGGGCCTTACGAGCAGTACTTC | CASSRDRGPYEQYF
TRBJ2-7 | many | TRBV12-3/TRBV12-4 | TRBD2 | TGTGCCAGCAGTTTATCGGCTAGCGGATACGAGCAGTACTTC | CASSLSASGYEQYF
TRBJ1-4 | many | TRBV5-1 | . | TGCGCCAGCAGCTCCCCAGGAGTCGCTCTCGGGAAACTGTTTTTT | CASSSPGVALGKLFF
TRBJ1-2 | . | TRBV21-1 | . | TGTGCCAGCCGGGACAGGGGGCGCGGCTATGGCTACACCTTC | CASRDRGRGYGYTF
TRBJ1-1 | many | TRBV20-1 | . | TGCAGTGCCCCGCGCAACACTGAAGCTTTCTTT | CSAPRNTEAFF
TRBJ1-2 | many | TRBV20-1 | TRBD1 | TGCAGTGCTAGAGATCAGGGGGCCTATGGCTACACCTTC | CSARDQGAYGYTF
TRBJ2-2 | many | TRBV5-1 | . | TGCGCCAGCAGCGGGCAGGACTTCACCGGGGAGCTGTTTTTT | CASSGQDFTGELFF
TRBJ2-1 | few | TRBV5-1 | . | TGCGCCAGCAGCTTGCACAGGGAGAGGCTCCACAATGAGCAGTTCTTC | CASSLHRERLHNEQFF
TRBJ2-3 | many | TRBV5-1 | TRBD1 | TGCGCCAGCAGCCCGGTACCGGGACAGGAGTTCGGAACCTCTAGCACAGATACGCAGTATTTT | CASSPVPGQEFGTSSTDTQYF
TRBJ1-1 | many | TRBV5-1 | . | TGCGCCAGCAGCTTTATGCAGTTGAACACTGAAGCTTTCTTT | CASSFMQLNTEAFF
TRBJ2-3 | many | TRBV28 | TRBD1 | TGTGCCAGCAGGCTCATCGGACAGGGCCCAGATACGCAGTATTTT | CASRLIGQGPDTQYF
TRBJ2-5 | many | TRBV7-9 | . | TGTGCCAGCAGCTTACGAGGCGGGCGAGAGACCCAGTACTTC | CASSLRGGRETQYF
TRBJ1-1 | many | TRBV7-8 | . | TGTGCCAGCAGCCTGCAATGGGGGAACACTGAAGCTTTCTTT | CASSLQWGNTEAFF
TRBJ1-2 | many | TRBV5-5 | TRBD1 | TGTGCCAGCACCCCGGGACAGGGGGGTTTCGGGGGCTACACCTTC | CASTPGQGGFGGYTF
TRBJ1-6 | many | TRBV7-2 | . | TGTGCCAGCAGCCCAGACATTCGGGGGAGTTCACCCCTCCACTTT | CASSPDIRGSSPLHF
TRBJ1-2 | many | TRBV5-1 | . | TGCGCCAGCAGCTTGGTTGGGGTGAAAGATTATGGCTACACCTTC | CASSLVGVKDYGYTF
TRBJ2-3 | many | TRBV20-1 | TRBD2 | TGCAGTGCTAGGAGAGGAACTAGCGGGGGACTTACGCAGTATTTT | CSARRGTSGGLTQYF
TRBJ2-2 | many | TRBV6-1 | . | TGTGCCAGCACCCCCTTGGGGCAGGGAAAGACCGGGGAGCTGTTTTTT | CASTPLGQGKTGELFF
TRBJ1-1 | many | TRBV28 | . | TGTGCCAGCAGTTGGACAGAGGACACTGAAGCTTTCTTT | CASSWTEDTEAFF
TRBJ1-2 | many | TRBV2 | . | TGTGCCAGCAGCTCCATACCAGAGCTATATGGCTACACCTTC | CASSSIPELYGYTF
TRBJ2-2 | many | TRBV10-3 | . | TGTGCCATCAGAAGGGACTTCGGGGTGAAAACCGGGGAGCTGTTTTTT | CAIRRDFGVKTGELFF
TRBJ1-6 | . | TRBV10-3 | . | TGTGCCATCAGTGAGATCGGTAATTCACCCCTCCACTTT | CAISEIGNSPLHF
TRBJ2-5 | . | TRBV5-1 | . | TGCGCCAGCAGTACCGGGGGCATGGCAACGGAGACCCAGTACTTC | CASSTGGMATETQYF
TRBJ1-5 | . | TRBV15 | . | TGTGCCACCAGCATGGGGGCGCAGCCCCAGCATTTT | CATSMGAQPQHF
TRBJ1-1 | many | TRBV5-1 | TRBD1 | TGCGCCAGCAGCCGGGACAGGGTCACTGAAGCTTTCTTT | CASSRDRVTEAFF
TRBJ2-3 | many | TRBV20-1 | . | TGCAGTGCCAAACAGGGTGTCAGCACAGATACGCAGTATTTT | CSAKQGVSTDTQYF
TRBJ2-5 | many | TRBV3-1 | . | TGTGCCAGCAGCAGTACTCGGCTGGAAGAGACCCAGTACTTC | CASSSTRLEETQYF
TRBJ2-3 | many | TRBV10-3 | TRBD2 | TGTGCCATCAGGTACAGCGGGGGGGCCGCAGATACGCAGTATTTT | CAIRYSGGAADTQYF
TRBJ2-3 | many | TRBV29-1 | . | TGCAGCGTGACATCGCCGACCACCACAGATACGCAGTATTTT | CSVTSPTTTDTQYF
TRBJ1-2 | many | TRBV7-9 | . | TGTGCCAGCAGTGACAGGTCGGAGCAACCCTACTATGGCTACACCTTC | CASSDRSEQPYYGYTF
TRBJ1-1 | . | TRBV5-8 | . | TGTGCCAGCAGGCCAAGCGGATCTATCGGCGGATACCAAGCTTTCTTT | CASRPSGSIGGYQAFF
TRBJ1-5 | . | TRBV9 | . | TGTGCCAGCAGCGTAGCCATAGGAGAGCCCCAGCATTTT | CASSVAIGEPQHF
TRBJ2-1 | many | TRBV7-3 | TRBD2 | TGTGCCAGCAGCTTAAGCGGGGGGAGGAGTGAGCAGTTCTTC | CASSLSGGRSEQFF
TRBJ1-5 | . | TRBV6-1 | TRBD1 | TGTGCCAGCAGTGGCGCAGGGGGCGTAGGTAGCAATCAGCCCCAGCATTTT | CASSGAGGVGSNQPQHF
TRBJ1-1 | many | TRBV5-1 | . | TGCGCCAGCAGCTTCCAGTTAGGGGACACTGAAGCTTTCTTT | CASSFQLGDTEAFF
TRBJ2-2 | . | TRBV4-2 | . | TGTGCCAGCAGCCAAGAGCCCCAGCCAAGCACCGGGGAGCTGTTTTTT | CASSQEPQPSTGELFF
TRBJ1-1 | many | TRBV4-2 | . | TGTGCCAGCGGCAGGGGCCCTGAGGGAGGGATCAGGATGAACACTGAAGCTTTCTTT | CASGRGPEGGIRMNTEAFF
TRBJ2-5 | . | TRBV6-5 | . | TGTGCCAGCAGTTACCTGGGACGTGGAGAGACCCAGTACTTC | CASSYLGRGETQYF
TRBJ1-1 | many | TRBV5-5 | . | TGTGCCAGCAGCTTCTTGGTCATCGGGAACACTGAAGCTTTCTTT | CASSFLVIGNTEAFF
TRBJ1-1 | . | TRBV4-3 | . | TGCGCCAGCAGCCAAGAGGCCATCAGGAAGGTAGGGACTGAAGCTTTCTTT | CASSQEAIRKVGTEAFF
TRBJ1-5 | many | TRBV12-3/TRBV12-4 | . | TGTGCCAGCACTCGTGGGGATTTCCAGCCCCAGCATTTT | CASTRGDFQPQHF
TRBJ2-2 | few | TRBV4-3 | . | TGCGCCAGCAGCCAAGGACAGCGGTTCGGGGAGCTGTTTTTT | CASSQGQRFGELFF
TRBJ2-7 | many | TRBV12-3/TRBV12-4 | TRBD1 | TGTGCCAGCAGTCTACTCAGACAGGGGAGAGACGAGCAGTACTTC | CASSLLRQGRDEQYF
TRBJ2-3 | many | TRBV4-1 | . | TGCGCCAGCAGCCAAGGCCCCGGGACACTTAACACAGATACGCAGTATTTT | CASSQGPGTLNTDTQYF
TRBJ1-1 | many | TRBV5-5 | . | TGTGCCAGCAGCCTTACCGTAGTGAACACTGAAGCTTTCTTT | CASSLTVVNTEAFF
TRBJ1-3 | . | TRBV6-1 | TRBD1 | TGTGCCAGCAGTGGATGGGAAAGACAGGGCCAGAACACCATATATTTT | CASSGWERQGQNTIYF
TRBJ1-2 | many | TRBV12-3/TRBV12-4 | TRBD1 | TGTGCCACCATCCGGACAGGGTCCTATGGCTACACCTTC | CATIRTGSYGYTF
TRBJ2-2 | many | TRBV5-1 | . | TGCGCCAGCAGCATACTAGGGCTGGCGAACACCGGGGAGCTGTTTTTT | CASSILGLANTGELFF
TRBJ1-1 | . | TRBV10-1 | TRBD1 | TGCGCCACACCAATGCCGACGGGACAGGTAAACACTGAAGCTTTCTTT | CATPMPTGQVNTEAFF
TRBJ2-7 | few | TRBV4-2 | . | TGTGCCAGCAGCCAAGAAAAGGGGTGGGACGAGCAGTACTTC | CASSQEKGWDEQYF
TRBJ1-1 | many | TRBV29-1 | TRBD1 | TGCAGCGCGGAACCGGGACAGGGTCCCTGGGGCGGTGAAGCTTTCTTT | CSAEPGQGPWGGEAFF